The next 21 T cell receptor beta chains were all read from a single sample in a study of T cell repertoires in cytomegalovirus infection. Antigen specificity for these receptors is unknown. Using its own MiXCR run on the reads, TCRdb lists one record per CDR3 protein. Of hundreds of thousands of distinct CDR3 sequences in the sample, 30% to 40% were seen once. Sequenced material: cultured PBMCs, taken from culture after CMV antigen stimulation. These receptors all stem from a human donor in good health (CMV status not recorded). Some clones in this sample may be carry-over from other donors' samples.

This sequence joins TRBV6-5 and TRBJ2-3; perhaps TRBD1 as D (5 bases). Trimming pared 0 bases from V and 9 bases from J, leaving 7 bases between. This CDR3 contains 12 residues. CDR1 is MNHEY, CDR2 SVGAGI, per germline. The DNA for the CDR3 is TGTGCCAGCAGTTACTCGAAGGGGACGCAGTATTTT. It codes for CASSYSKGTQYF.

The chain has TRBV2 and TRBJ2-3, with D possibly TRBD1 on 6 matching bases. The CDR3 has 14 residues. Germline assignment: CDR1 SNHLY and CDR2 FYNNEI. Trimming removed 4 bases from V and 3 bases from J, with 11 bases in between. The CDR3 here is CASSGGRGTDTQYF. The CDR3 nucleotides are TGTGCCAGCAGTGGAGGCAGGGGAACAGATACGCAGTATTTT.

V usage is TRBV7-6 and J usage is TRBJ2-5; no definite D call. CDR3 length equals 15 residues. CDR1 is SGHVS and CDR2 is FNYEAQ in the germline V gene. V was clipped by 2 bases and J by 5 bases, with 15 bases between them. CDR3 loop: CASSLRRVGWETQYF. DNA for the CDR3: TGTGCCAGCAGCTTAAGAAGGGTCGGTTGGGAGACCCAGTACTTC.

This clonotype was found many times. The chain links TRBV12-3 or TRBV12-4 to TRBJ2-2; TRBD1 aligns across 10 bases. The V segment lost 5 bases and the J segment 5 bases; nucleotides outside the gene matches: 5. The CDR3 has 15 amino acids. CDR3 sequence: CASSPGQGRTGELFF. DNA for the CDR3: TGTGCCAGCAGTCCGGGACAGGGGAGGACCGGGGAGCTGTTTTTT.

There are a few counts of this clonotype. The DNA of the CDR3 is TGTGCCAGCAGTTTAGCTCGTTGGGCTAGCGGGAATCAAGAGACCCAGTACTTC. Protein product: CASSLARWASGNQETQYF. V gene TRBV12-3 or TRBV12-4 combines with J gene TRBJ2-5; TRBD2 matches 9 bases. V shed 0 bases, J shed 2 bases, and the junction held 10 bases outside the gene matches. The CDR3 runs to 18 residues.

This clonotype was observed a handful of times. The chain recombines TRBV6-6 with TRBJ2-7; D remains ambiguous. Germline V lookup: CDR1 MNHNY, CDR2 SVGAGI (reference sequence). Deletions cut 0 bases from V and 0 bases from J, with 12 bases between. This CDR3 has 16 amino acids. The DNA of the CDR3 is TGTGCCAGCAGTTACTCCTCTTACCCAAGCTCCTACGAGCAGTACTTC. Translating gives CASSYSSYPSSYEQYF.

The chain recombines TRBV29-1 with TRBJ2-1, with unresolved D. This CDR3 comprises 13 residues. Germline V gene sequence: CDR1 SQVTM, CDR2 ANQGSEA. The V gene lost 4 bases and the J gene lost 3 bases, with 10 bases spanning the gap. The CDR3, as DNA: TGCAGCGTTGGGGTGGAAATCTACAATGAGCAGTTCTTC. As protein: CSVGVEIYNEQFF.

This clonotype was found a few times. CDR3 loop: CASSPGQGLSYEQYF. The CDR3 region has the DNA TGTGCCAGCAGCCCCGGACAGGGCCTCTCCTACGAGCAGTACTTC. The V and J genes are TRBV7-9 and TRBJ2-7, with 8 bases fitting TRBD1. The V and J ends lost 5 bases and 0 bases, in that order; junction bases with no gene match: 6. The CDR3 contains 15 residues. Per germline, CDR1 SEHNR and CDR2 FQNEAQ (reference sequence).

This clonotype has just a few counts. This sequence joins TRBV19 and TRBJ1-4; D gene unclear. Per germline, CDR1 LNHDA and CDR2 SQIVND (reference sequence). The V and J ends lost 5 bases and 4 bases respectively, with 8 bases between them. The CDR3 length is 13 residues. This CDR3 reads CASSRRLNEKLFF. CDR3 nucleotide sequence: TGTGCCAGTAGTCGGAGACTTAATGAAAAACTGTTTTTT.

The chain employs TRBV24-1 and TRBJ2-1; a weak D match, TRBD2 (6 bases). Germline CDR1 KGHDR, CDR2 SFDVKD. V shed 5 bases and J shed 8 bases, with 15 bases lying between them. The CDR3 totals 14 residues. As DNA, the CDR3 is TGTGCCACCAGTGTTCGCGGGCGGGGCTATGAGCAGTTCTTC. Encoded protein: CATSVRGRGYEQFF.

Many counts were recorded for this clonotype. As DNA, the CDR3 is TGTGCCAGCAGCCGACGGACTAGCGGTTACAATGAGCAGTTCTTC. The encoded protein is CASSRRTSGYNEQFF. The rearrangement joins TRBV7-2 to TRBJ2-1; TRBD2 matches 10 bases. The CDR3 is 15 residues long. The germline CDR1 and CDR2 sequences are SGHTA and FQGNSA. With V trimmed by 5 bases and J by 4 bases, 5 bases remained unmatched.

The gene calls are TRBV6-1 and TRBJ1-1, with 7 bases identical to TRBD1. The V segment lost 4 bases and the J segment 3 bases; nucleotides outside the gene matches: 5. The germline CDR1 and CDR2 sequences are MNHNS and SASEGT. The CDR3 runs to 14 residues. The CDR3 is CASSGRDRDTEAFF. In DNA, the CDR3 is TGTGCCAGCAGTGGACGGGACAGAGACACTGAAGCTTTCTTT.

CDR3 amino acids: CASSLFGQGSYEQYF. DNA of the CDR3: TGTGCCAGCAGTTTATTCGGACAGGGCTCCTACGAGCAGTACTTC. The chain uses TRBV28 and TRBJ2-7; 8 nucleotides match TRBD1. CDR1 is MDHEN and CDR2 is SYDVKM in the germline V gene. This CDR3 is 15 amino acids long. V lost 1 base, J lost 0 bases, and 2 bases stayed unmatched.

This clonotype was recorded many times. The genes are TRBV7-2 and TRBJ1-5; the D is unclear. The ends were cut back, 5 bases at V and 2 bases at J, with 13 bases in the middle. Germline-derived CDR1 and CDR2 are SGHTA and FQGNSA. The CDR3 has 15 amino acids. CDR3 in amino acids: CASSPSGSGNQPQHF. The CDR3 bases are TGTGCCAGCAGCCCCTCCGGGTCCGGCAATCAGCCCCAGCATTTT.

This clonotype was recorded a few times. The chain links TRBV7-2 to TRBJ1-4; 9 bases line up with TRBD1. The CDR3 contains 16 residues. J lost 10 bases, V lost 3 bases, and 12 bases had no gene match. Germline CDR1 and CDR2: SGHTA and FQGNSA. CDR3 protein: CASSFQSGTGLRKLFF. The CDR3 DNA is TGTGCCAGCAGCTTCCAATCCGGGACAGGGCTGAGAAAACTGTTTTTT. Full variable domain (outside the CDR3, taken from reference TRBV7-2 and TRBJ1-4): GAGVSQSPSNKVTEKGKDVELRCDPISGHTALYWYRQSLGQGLEFLIYFQGNSAPDKSGLPSDRFSAERTGGSVSTLTIQRTQQEDSAVYLCASSFQSGTGLRKLFFGSGTQLSVL.

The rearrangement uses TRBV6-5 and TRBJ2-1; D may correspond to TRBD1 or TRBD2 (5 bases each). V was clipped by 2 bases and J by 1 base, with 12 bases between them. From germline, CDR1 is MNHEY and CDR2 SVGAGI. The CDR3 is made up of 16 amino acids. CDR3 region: CASSYNWGRSYNEQFF. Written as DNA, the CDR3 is TGTGCCAGCAGTTACAATTGGGGACGGTCCTACAATGAGCAGTTCTTC.

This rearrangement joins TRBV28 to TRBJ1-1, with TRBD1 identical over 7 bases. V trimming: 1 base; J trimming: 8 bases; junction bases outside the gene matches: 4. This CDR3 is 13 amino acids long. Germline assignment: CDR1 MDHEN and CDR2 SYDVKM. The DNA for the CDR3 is TGTGCCAGCAGTTTATTCGTGGACAGGGAAGCTTTCTTT. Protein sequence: CASSLFVDREAFF.

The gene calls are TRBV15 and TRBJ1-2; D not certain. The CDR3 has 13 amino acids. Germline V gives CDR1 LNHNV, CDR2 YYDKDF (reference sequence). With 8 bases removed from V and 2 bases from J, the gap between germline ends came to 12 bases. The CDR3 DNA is TGTGCCACCTCTTTTCCGGGAAACTATGGCTACACCTTC. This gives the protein CATSFPGNYGYTF.

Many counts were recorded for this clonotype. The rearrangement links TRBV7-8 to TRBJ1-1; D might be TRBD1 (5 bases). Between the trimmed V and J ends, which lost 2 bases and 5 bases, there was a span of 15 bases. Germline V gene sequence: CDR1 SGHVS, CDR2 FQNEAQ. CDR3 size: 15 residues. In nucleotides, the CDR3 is TGTGCCAGCAGCTTATCTGCAGGGTCGGGTACTGAAGCTTTCTTT. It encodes CASSLSAGSGTEAFF.

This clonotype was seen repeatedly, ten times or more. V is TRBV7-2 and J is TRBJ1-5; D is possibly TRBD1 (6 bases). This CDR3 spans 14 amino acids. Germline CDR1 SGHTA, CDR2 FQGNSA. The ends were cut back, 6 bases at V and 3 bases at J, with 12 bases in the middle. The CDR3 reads CASSPGVANQPQHF. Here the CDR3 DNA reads TGTGCCAGCAGTCCAGGGGTGGCCAATCAGCCCCAGCATTTT. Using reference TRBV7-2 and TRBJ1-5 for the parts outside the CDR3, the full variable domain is GAGVSQSPSNKVTEKGKDVELRCDPISGHTALYWYRQSLGQGLEFLIYFQGNSAPDKSGLPSDRFSAERTGGSVSTLTIQRTQQEDSAVYLCASSPGVANQPQHFGDGTRLSIL.

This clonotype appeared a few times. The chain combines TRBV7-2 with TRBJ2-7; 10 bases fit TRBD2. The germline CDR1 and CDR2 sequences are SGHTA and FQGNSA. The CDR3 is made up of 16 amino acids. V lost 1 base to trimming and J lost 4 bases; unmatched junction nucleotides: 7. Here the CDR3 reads CASSLVSSGSEYEQYF. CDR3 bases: TGTGCCAGCAGCTTAGTTTCTAGCGGGAGTGAGTACGAGCAGTACTTC.